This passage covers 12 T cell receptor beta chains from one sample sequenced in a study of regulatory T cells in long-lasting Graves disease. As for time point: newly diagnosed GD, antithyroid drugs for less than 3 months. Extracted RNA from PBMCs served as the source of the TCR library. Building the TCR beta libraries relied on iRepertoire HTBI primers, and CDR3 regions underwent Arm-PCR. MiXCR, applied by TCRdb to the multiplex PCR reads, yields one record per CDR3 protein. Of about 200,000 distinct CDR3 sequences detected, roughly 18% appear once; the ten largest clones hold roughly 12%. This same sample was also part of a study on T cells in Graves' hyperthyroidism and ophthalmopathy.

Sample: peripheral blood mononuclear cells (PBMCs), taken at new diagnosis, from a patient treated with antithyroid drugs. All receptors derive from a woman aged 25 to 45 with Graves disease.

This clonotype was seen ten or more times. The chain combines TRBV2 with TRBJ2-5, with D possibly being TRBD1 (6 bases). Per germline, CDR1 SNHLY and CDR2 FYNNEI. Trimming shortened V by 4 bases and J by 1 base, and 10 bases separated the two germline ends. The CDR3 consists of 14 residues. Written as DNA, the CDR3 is TGTGCCAGCAGTGCACAACAGGGCCAAGAGACCCAGTACTTC. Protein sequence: CASSAQQGQETQYF.

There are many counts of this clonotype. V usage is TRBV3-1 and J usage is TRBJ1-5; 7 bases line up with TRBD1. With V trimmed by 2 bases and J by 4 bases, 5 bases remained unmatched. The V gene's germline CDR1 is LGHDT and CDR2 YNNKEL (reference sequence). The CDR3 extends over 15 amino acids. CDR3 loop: CASSQTTGRNQPQHF. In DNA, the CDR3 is TGTGCCAGCAGCCAAACGACAGGGCGAAATCAGCCCCAGCATTTT.

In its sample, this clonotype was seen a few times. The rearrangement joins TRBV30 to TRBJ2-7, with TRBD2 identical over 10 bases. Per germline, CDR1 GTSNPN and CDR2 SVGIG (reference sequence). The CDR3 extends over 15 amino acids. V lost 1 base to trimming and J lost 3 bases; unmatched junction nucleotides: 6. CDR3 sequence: CAWSAGTSAFYEQYF. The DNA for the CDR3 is TGTGCCTGGAGTGCCGGGACTAGCGCTTTCTACGAGCAGTACTTC.

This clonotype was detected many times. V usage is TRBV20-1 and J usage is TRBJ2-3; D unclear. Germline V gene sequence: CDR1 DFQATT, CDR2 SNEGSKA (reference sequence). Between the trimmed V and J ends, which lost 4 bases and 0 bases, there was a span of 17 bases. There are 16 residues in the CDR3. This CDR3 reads CSATPDGWSSTDTQYF. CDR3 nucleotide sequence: TGCAGTGCTACACCGGACGGTTGGAGCAGCACAGATACGCAGTATTTT.

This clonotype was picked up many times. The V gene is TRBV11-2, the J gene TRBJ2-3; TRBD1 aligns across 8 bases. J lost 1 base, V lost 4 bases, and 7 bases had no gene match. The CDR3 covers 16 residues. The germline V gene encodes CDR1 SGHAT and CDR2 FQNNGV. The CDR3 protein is CASSSGRRGRTDTQYF. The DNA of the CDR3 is TGTGCCAGCAGCTCAGGTCGCAGGGGGCGCACAGATACGCAGTATTTT.

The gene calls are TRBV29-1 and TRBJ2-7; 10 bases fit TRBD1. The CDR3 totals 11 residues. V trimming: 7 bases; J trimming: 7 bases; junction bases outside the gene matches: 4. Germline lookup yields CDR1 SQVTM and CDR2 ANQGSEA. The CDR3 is CSAEGQGEQYF. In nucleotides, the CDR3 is TGCAGCGCCGAGGGACAGGGGGAGCAGTACTTC.

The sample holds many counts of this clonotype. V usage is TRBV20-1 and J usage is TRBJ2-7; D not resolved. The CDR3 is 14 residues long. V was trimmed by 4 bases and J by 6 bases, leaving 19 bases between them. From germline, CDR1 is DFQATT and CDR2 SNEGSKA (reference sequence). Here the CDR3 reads CSANPHSGVAEQYF. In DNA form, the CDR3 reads TGCAGTGCTAATCCCCACAGTGGGGTCGCCGAGCAGTACTTC.

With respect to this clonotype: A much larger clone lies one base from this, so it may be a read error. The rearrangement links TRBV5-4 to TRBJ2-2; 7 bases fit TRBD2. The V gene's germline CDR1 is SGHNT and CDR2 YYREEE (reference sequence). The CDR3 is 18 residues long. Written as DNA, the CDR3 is TGTACCAGCAGCATGGGAGGGTTGCCCGGGGCGAACACCGGGGAGCTGTTTTTT. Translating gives CTSSMGGLPGANTGELFF.

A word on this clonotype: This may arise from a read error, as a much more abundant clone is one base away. In DNA form, the CDR3 reads TGTGTCAGCTCACCTCTAGGGAACCAAGAGACCCAGTACTTC. This sequence encodes CVSSPLGNQETQYF. The chain carries TRBV18 and TRBJ2-5; D not resolved. From germline, CDR1 is KGHSH and CDR2 LQKENI. This CDR3 has 14 amino acids.

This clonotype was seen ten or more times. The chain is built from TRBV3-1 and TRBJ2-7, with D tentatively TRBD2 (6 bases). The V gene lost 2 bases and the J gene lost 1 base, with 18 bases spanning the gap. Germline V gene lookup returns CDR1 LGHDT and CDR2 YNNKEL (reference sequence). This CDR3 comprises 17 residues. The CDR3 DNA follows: TGTGCCAGCAGCCAATCCTTCGGGGCGGGGCCATCCTACGAGCAGTACTTC. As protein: CASSQSFGAGPSYEQYF.

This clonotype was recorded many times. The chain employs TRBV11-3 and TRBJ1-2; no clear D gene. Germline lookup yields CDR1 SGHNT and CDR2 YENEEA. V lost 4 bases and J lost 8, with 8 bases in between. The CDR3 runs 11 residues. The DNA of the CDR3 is TGTGCCAGCAGCTCCGTAGACGGCTACACCTTC. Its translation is CASSSVDGYTF.

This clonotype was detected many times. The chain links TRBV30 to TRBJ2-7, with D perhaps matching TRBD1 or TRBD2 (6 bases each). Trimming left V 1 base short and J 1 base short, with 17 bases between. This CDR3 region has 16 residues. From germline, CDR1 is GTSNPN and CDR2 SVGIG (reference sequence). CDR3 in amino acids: CAWSEFDGGESYEQYF. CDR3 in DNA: TGTGCCTGGAGTGAATTTGACGGGGGCGAGTCCTACGAGCAGTACTTC.